A single sample gave rise to the 27 T cell receptor beta chains below, sequenced in a study of graft-versus-host responses after intestinal transplantation. Antigen specificity for these receptors is unknown. TCRdb's table, derived via immunoSEQ multiplex PCR, lists solely in-frame clones and lacks some. Of about 48,000 clones listed, around nine tenths are singletons. Material: unstimulated CD4+ T cells sorted from spleen or lymph node cells, obtained before transplant. The source is a human donor who was the organ donor for an intestinal transplant.

The chain employs TRBV7-3 and TRBJ1-4; 7 nucleotides line up with TRBD1. V was pared by 6 bases and J by 5 bases, with 6 bases of the junction left unmatched. CDR1 and CDR2 (germline): SGHTA, FQGTGA. The CDR3 runs to 14 residues. CDR3 amino acids: CASSLRGRNEKLFF. The CDR3 bases are TGTGCCAGCAGTCTCAGGGGGAGGAATGAAAAACTGTTTTTT.

This clone was found once. The V and J genes are TRBV11-2 and TRBJ2-5; no clear D gene. The ends were cut back, 1 base at V and 5 bases at J, with 8 bases in the middle. The length of the CDR3 is 13 residues. The V gene's germline CDR1 is SGHAT and CDR2 FQNNGV. CDR3 in amino acids: CASSLAPWETQYF. In DNA form, the CDR3 reads TGTGCCAGCAGCTTAGCTCCTTGGGAGACCCAGTACTTC. The full variable domain, its missing parts supplied by reference TRBV11-2 and TRBJ2-5, is EAGVAQSPRYKIIEKRQSVAFWCNPISGHATLYWYQQILGQGPKLLIQFQNNGVVDDSQLPKDRFSAERLKGVDSTLKIQPAKLEDSAVYLCASSLAPWETQYFGPGTRLLVL.

V is TRBV11-3 and J is TRBJ1-1; 12 nucleotides align to TRBD1. CDR1 is SGHNT and CDR2 is YENEEA in the germline V gene. The CDR3 totals 15 residues. V dropped 1 base and J dropped 10; count of bases not matched to a gene: 7. In DNA, the CDR3 is TGTGCCAGCAGCTTAGGGTCGGGACAGGGGGCGAGAGCTTTCTTT. Encoded protein: CASSLGSGQGARAFF.

This sequence joins TRBV2 and TRBJ2-7; 8 bases map to TRBD2. The CDR3 totals 14 residues. Germline CDR1 is SNHLY and CDR2 is FYNNEI. V lost 8 bases and J lost 0; bases outside the gene matches: 6. CDR3 loop: CASLAGTSSYEQYF. For the CDR3, the DNA is TGTGCCAGCCTGGCCGGGACTAGCTCCTACGAGCAGTACTTC. The full variable domain, rest sourced from reference TRBV2 and TRBJ2-7, is EPEVTQTPSHQVTQMGQEVILRCVPISNHLYFYWYRQILGQKVEFLVSFYNNEISEKSEIFDDQFSVERPDGSNFTLKIRSTKLEDSAMYFCASLAGTSSYEQYFGPGTRLTVT.

The chain combines TRBV7-9 with TRBJ2-7; D remains unclear. Germline assignment: CDR1 SEHNR and CDR2 FQNEAQ (reference sequence). V shed 2 bases and J shed 1 base, with 6 bases lying between them. There are 13 residues in the CDR3. CDR3: CASSLILSYEQYF. Here the CDR3 DNA reads TGTGCCAGCAGCTTAATTCTATCCTACGAGCAGTACTTC.

The chain carries TRBV4-3 and TRBJ2-7; no firm D call. The germline gives CDR1 LGHNA, CDR2 YSLEER. V dropped 2 bases and J dropped 0 bases, with 14 bases sitting between them. The CDR3 is 16 residues long. CDR3 protein: CASSQRITPSSYEQYF. CDR3 nucleotide sequence: TGCGCCAGCAGCCAAAGAATAACACCGAGCTCCTACGAGCAGTACTTC.

J is TRBJ2-6 and V is TRBV5-1; no reliable D call. Germline-derived CDR1 and CDR2 are SGHRS and YFSETQ. V lost 1 base, J lost 3 bases, and 8 bases lay in between. The CDR3 loop spans 15 amino acids. CDR3 sequence: CASSLFGFGANVLTF. The CDR3 region has the DNA TGCGCCAGCAGCTTGTTTGGGTTTGGGGCCAACGTCCTGACTTTC.

The rearrangement links TRBV19 to TRBJ2-7, with 8 bases fitting TRBD1. V was pared by 6 bases and J by 0 bases, with 7 bases of the junction left unmatched. Germline loops: CDR1 LNHDA, CDR2 SQIVND (reference sequence). This CDR3 region has 15 residues. The chain's CDR3 is CASSGTGLPSYEQYF. The CDR3 DNA follows: TGTGCCAGTAGCGGGACAGGCCTCCCCTCCTACGAGCAGTACTTC.

The chain is built from TRBV28 and TRBJ2-3; TRBD2 matches 9 bases. Germline CDR1 and CDR2: MDHEN and SYDVKM. The CDR3 has 17 amino acids. The J segment lost 1 base and the V segment lost 2 bases, leaving 7 bases of the junction unmatched. CDR3 sequence (DNA): TGTGCCAGCAGTTTAGGAGACGTAGCGGGAGGCACAGATACGCAGTATTTT. As protein: CASSLGDVAGGTDTQYF. The entire variable domain, with the rest obtained from reference TRBV28 and TRBJ2-3, is as follows: DVKVTQSSRYLVKRTGEKVFLECVQDMDHENMFWYRQDPGLGLRLIYFSYDVKMKEKGDIPEGYSVSREKKERFSLILESASTNQTSMYLCASSLGDVAGGTDTQYFGPGTRLTVL.

This chain connects TRBV7-2 to TRBJ2-5; the D is unclear. CDR3 size: 10 residues. The V end was cut by 5 bases, the J end by 2 bases, with 0 bases between. Germline V lookup: CDR1 SGHTA, CDR2 FQGNSA. The CDR3 DNA sequence: TGTGCCAGCAGCCAAGAGACCCAGTACTTC. Its translation: CASSQETQYF.

The genes are TRBV9 and TRBJ1-2; D is undetermined. CDR1 and CDR2 from the germline V gene are SGDLS and YYNGEE. V was cut by 0 bases and J by 1 base, with 7 bases left in between. The CDR3 is 14 residues long. CDR3 loop: CASSVGTHNYGYTF. CDR3 in DNA: TGTGCCAGCAGCGTAGGGACTCATAACTATGGCTACACCTTC. The full variable domain, with the rest looked up from reference TRBV9 and TRBJ1-2, is DSGVTQTPKHLITATGQRVTLRCSPRSGDLSVYWYQQSLDQGLQFLIQYYNGEERAKGNILERFSAQQFPDLHSELNLSSLELGDSALYFCASSVGTHNYGYTFGSGTRLTVV.

The chain recombines TRBV7-6 with TRBJ1-1; D gene ambiguous. CDR3 length equals 15 residues. Per germline, CDR1 SGHVS and CDR2 FNYEAQ. V lost 2 bases, J lost 3 bases, and 13 bases lay in between. The CDR3 is CASSLRRAIDTEAFF. The CDR3 nucleotides read TGTGCCAGCAGCTTACGAAGGGCTATTGACACTGAAGCTTTCTTT. The whole variable domain, filled in from reference TRBV7-6 and TRBJ1-1, reads GAGVSQSPRYKVTKRGQDVALRCDPISGHVSLYWYRQALGQGPEFLTYFNYEAQQDKSGLPNDRFSAERPEGSISTLTIQRTEQRDSAMYRCASSLRRAIDTEAFFGQGTRLTVV.

The rearrangement joins TRBV29-1 to TRBJ1-1; D is ambiguous. The CDR3 is made up of 12 amino acids. Per the germline V gene, CDR1 is SQVTM and CDR2 is ANQGSEA. V was trimmed by 8 bases and J by 4 bases, leaving 14 bases between them. The CDR3 nucleotides read TGCAGCTCCTTCGGAGGGCCCACTGAAGCTTTCTTT. It codes for CSSFGGPTEAFF.

The chain joins TRBV9 to TRBJ1-6; TRBD1 matches at 7 bases. Germline V gene lookup returns CDR1 SGDLS and CDR2 YYNGEE. Unmatched junction bases numbered 4, after V lost 0 bases and J lost 10 bases. The CDR3 loop spans 14 amino acids. CDR3 in DNA: TGTGCCAGCAGCGTAGCGGCAGGGGGGTCACCCCTCCACTTT. Encoded protein: CASSVAAGGSPLHF.

V is TRBV7-2 and J is TRBJ2-7; 9 bases match TRBD1. This CDR3 has 16 residues. Germline V gives CDR1 SGHTA, CDR2 FQGNSA. Trimming took 5 bases from V and 1 from J; bases not matched to a gene: 9. CDR3 coding DNA: TGTGCCAGCAGCAAACCCGCCGGGACAGGGTCCTACGAGCAGTACTTC. Translating gives CASSKPAGTGSYEQYF.

The chain recombines TRBV28 with TRBJ2-3; TRBD2 agrees at 14 bases. The CDR3 contains 18 residues. The V gene's germline CDR1 is MDHEN and CDR2 SYDVKM. The trim removed 5 bases at V and 1 base at J, leaving 8 bases unmatched. The CDR3 DNA reads as TGTGCCAGCAGTCGGGGACTAGCGGGAGAGCTTGGCACAGATACGCAGTATTTT. Translation: CASSRGLAGELGTDTQYF.

The CDR3 DNA is TGTGCCAGCAGCCAAGTCGGAGGAGCGGGAGGCACCGGGGAGCTGTTTTTT. Its protein product is CASSQVGGAGGTGELFF. This chain joins TRBV4-2 and TRBJ2-2; TRBD2 aligns across 9 bases. The CDR3 is 17 residues long. Germline V gene data show CDR1 as LGHNA and CDR2 as YNFKEQ. V lost 1 base and J lost 4; bases outside the gene matches: 7.

This clone was counted a single time. The V call is TRBV5-1, the J call TRBJ2-1, with 10 bases identical to TRBD2. V trimming: 1 base; J trimming: 8 bases; junction bases outside the gene matches: 9. The CDR3 is made up of 16 amino acids. CDR1 is SGHRS, CDR2 YFSETQ, per germline. The CDR3 nucleotides are TGCGCCAGCAGCTTGTTCGAAAGCGGGAGGGACCATGAGCAGTTCTTC. It specifies CASSLFESGRDHEQFF.

CDR3 sequence: CASSFSTASGNTIYF. The DNA for the CDR3 is TGTGCCAGCAGCTTTTCGACAGCCTCTGGAAACACCATATATTTT. This chain uses TRBV11-2 with TRBJ1-3; D possibly corresponds to TRBD1 (5 bases). The CDR3 consists of 15 residues. The V end was cut by 3 bases, the J end by 0 bases, with 9 bases between. Germline assignment: CDR1 SGHAT and CDR2 FQNNGV.

This chain connects TRBV7-2 to TRBJ2-3; D gene ambiguous. V was pared by 1 base and J by 0 bases, with 8 bases between. The V gene's germline CDR1 is SGHTA and CDR2 FQGNSA. The CDR3 length is 15 residues. The DNA for the CDR3 is TGTGCCAGCAGCTTAGATGGCTGGAGCACAGATACGCAGTATTTT. The encoded protein is CASSLDGWSTDTQYF.

This chain joins TRBV27 and TRBJ2-1, with TRBD2 identical over 9 bases. Germline V CDR1 and CDR2: MNHEY, SMNVEV (reference sequence). Unmatched junction bases numbered 12, after V lost 6 bases and J lost 3 bases. There are 17 residues in the CDR3. For the CDR3, the DNA is TGTGCCAGCAGATTTGGGAGTAGCGGGAGAGGCTACAATGAGCAGTTCTTC. Encoded protein: CASRFGSSGRGYNEQFF.

The gene calls are TRBV7-6 and TRBJ2-2; D may be TRBD1 (5 bases). This CDR3 has 14 residues. Trimming removed 0 bases at V and 6 bases at J, with 8 bases between. Germline CDR1 reads SGHVS; CDR2 reads FNYEAQ. For the CDR3, the DNA is TGTGCCAGCAGCTTAGCTTTAGGGGCCGGGGAGCTGTTTTTT. This gives the protein CASSLALGAGELFF. Full variable domain (rest looked up from reference TRBV7-6 and TRBJ2-2): GAGVSQSPRYKVTKRGQDVALRCDPISGHVSLYWYRQALGQGPEFLTYFNYEAQQDKSGLPNDRFSAERPEGSISTLTIQRTEQRDSAMYRCASSLALGAGELFFGEGSRLTVL.

V gene TRBV2 combines with J gene TRBJ2-1; 8 bases fit TRBD2. Trimming removed 5 bases from V and 6 bases from J; junction bases left unmatched: 3. Germline CDR1 reads SNHLY; CDR2 reads FYNNEI. CDR3 size: 13 residues. The CDR3 region has the DNA TGTGCCAGCAGTCCTGGGACTAGCAATGAGCAGTTCTTC. It translates to CASSPGTSNEQFF.

The chain carries TRBV7-9 and TRBJ2-2; possibly TRBD1 for D (6 bases). Trimming removed 5 bases from V and 5 bases from J, with 15 bases in between. This CDR3 is built from 15 residues. The germline gives CDR1 SEHNR, CDR2 FQNEAQ (reference sequence). CDR3 region: CASSLRAGVTGELFF. The DNA of the CDR3 is TGTGCCAGCAGCCTAAGGGCAGGGGTTACCGGGGAGCTGTTTTTT.

The V gene is TRBV4-2, the J gene TRBJ2-7; D not certain. Trimming shortened V by 0 bases and J by 2 bases, and 11 bases separated the two germline ends. Germline-derived CDR1 and CDR2 are LGHNA and YNFKEQ. There are 15 residues in the CDR3. As DNA, the CDR3 is TGTGCCAGCAGCCAAGACCCGGACGGACCCTACGAGCAGTACTTC. Residues: CASSQDPDGPYEQYF.

The V and J genes are TRBV6-1 and TRBJ2-7, with D tentatively TRBD1 (5 bases). Deletions cut 10 bases from V and 0 bases from J, with 7 bases between. This CDR3 has 11 residues. Germline V gene sequence: CDR1 MNHNS, CDR2 SASEGT. This chain's CDR3 is CAIRDSYEQYF. In DNA form, the CDR3 reads TGTGCCATCAGGGACTCCTACGAGCAGTACTTC.

CDR3 loop: CASSQELGASGVSYEQYF. The CDR3 region has the DNA TGTGCCAGCAGCCAAGAACTAGGGGCTAGCGGGGTCTCCTACGAGCAGTACTTC. The chain recombines TRBV4-2 with TRBJ2-7; 9 bases agree with TRBD2. Germline V gene sequence: CDR1 LGHNA, CDR2 YNFKEQ. The CDR3 length is 18 residues. J was trimmed by 0 bases and V by 0 bases; bases with no gene match: 9.